Listed here are 13 T cell receptor beta chains from one sample, sequenced in a study of T-cell reconstitution after alpha-beta-depleted transplantation in children. Unique molecular identifiers were incorporated during preparation of the TCRbeta library. TCRdb re-called the PCR reads through MiXCR, storing one row per CDR3 protein. The table lists around 300,000 distinct CDR3 sequences, around 25% of them singletons. Sequencing was performed on PBMCs, mostly from graft donor cells, taken 180 days after TCRalphabeta/CD19-depleted stem cell transplant. Every receptor here comes from a male patient aged 10 to 17 who had a stem cell transplant for acute lymphoblastic leukemia, so the T cells may come from the graft donor.

Only a few counts were recorded for this clonotype. The rearrangement uses TRBV29-1 and TRBJ2-7; D is ambiguous. Germline V gene lookup returns CDR1 SQVTM and CDR2 ANQGSEA. The length of the CDR3 is 14 residues. V lost 1 base, J lost 1 base, and 11 bases lay in between. The DNA for the CDR3 is TGCAGCGTTGAAGTTGTGACAAAGTCCTACGAGCAGTACTTC. Encoded protein: CSVEVVTKSYEQYF.

The gene calls are TRBV3-1 and TRBJ2-5; 8 nucleotides align to TRBD2. Trimming at V came to 0 bases and at J to 3 bases, leaving 3 bases not matched to a gene. This CDR3 region has 15 residues. Germline V gene sequence: CDR1 LGHDT, CDR2 YNNKEL (reference sequence). Here the CDR3 DNA reads TGTGCCAGCAGCCAAGATCAAGCGGGAGAAGAGACCCAGTACTTC. Translated: CASSQDQAGEETQYF.

This clonotype turned up a few times. The rearrangement joins TRBV20-1 to TRBJ2-1; 12 bases align to TRBD2. V was pared by 1 base and J by 7 bases, with 5 bases of the junction left unmatched. Germline values: CDR1 DFQATT, CDR2 SNEGSKA (reference sequence). The CDR3 has 15 amino acids. The CDR3 loop reads CSARGTSGIWNEQFF. The CDR3 DNA sequence: TGCAGTGCTAGAGGGACTAGCGGGATTTGGAATGAGCAGTTCTTC.

A few counts support this clonotype. The chain couples TRBV6-5 to TRBJ1-2, with D unclear. The length of the CDR3 is 15 residues. The V end lost 2 bases, the J end lost 0 bases, and 10 bases lay between the germline ends. Germline V gene sequence: CDR1 MNHEY, CDR2 SVGAGI. This CDR3 is CASSYGRKPNYGYTF. The CDR3 nucleotides read TGTGCCAGCAGTTACGGCAGAAAGCCTAACTATGGCTACACCTTC.

Turning to this clonotype: The junction and the germline gene differ at one end; a read error may be behind it. V is TRBV20-1 and J is TRBJ1-5; D gene unclear. CDR3 length: 17 amino acids. CDR1 DFQATT and CDR2 SNEGSKA come from the germline V gene (reference sequence). CDR3 in amino acids: CCALWPRRLRNDMSQHF. In nucleotides, the CDR3 is TGCTGTGCCCTCTGGCCCCGACGGCTGCGGAATGATATGTCCCAGCATTTT.

V usage is TRBV7-2 and J usage is TRBJ2-3, with D uncertain. V was shortened by 4 bases and J by 4 bases, with 6 bases between the two germline ends. The CDR3 loop spans 12 amino acids. Germline values: CDR1 SGHTA, CDR2 FQGNSA. Written as DNA, the CDR3 is TGTGCCAGCAGCTCCAACGCAGATACGCAGTATTTT. As protein: CASSSNADTQYF.

This clonotype has a handful of counts. The chain joins TRBV20-1 to TRBJ2-1, with 10 bases lining up with TRBD2. The CDR3 is 15 amino acids. V gave up 5 bases and J gave up 9 bases; unmatched junction bases: 13. Germline V lookup: CDR1 DFQATT, CDR2 SNEGSKA (reference sequence). For the CDR3, the DNA is TGCAGTGCTGCCAGACCTAGCGGGGGTAGTATTGAGCAGTTCTTC. Amino acids: CSAARPSGGSIEQFF.

This clonotype was observed a handful of times. The chain is built from TRBV7-9 and TRBJ1-2; unclear D gene. Germline V lookup: CDR1 SEHNR, CDR2 FQNEAQ (reference sequence). With 4 bases removed from V and 8 bases from J, the gap between germline ends came to 17 bases. The CDR3 covers 14 residues. The CDR3 spells CASSYPGVGVGYTF. CDR3 bases: TGTGCCAGCAGCTACCCCGGCGTGGGTGTAGGCTACACCTTC.

The chain has TRBV5-1 and TRBJ2-3; D call uncertain. CDR1 is SGHRS and CDR2 is YFSETQ in the germline V gene. V was clipped by 0 bases and J by 2 bases, with 13 bases between them. The CDR3 runs to 16 residues. The CDR3 here is CASSLVLRLATDTQYF. The CDR3 coding sequence is TGCGCCAGCAGCTTGGTCCTCAGGCTGGCCACAGATACGCAGTATTTT.

This clonotype was detected only a few times. The chain recombines TRBV6-2 or TRBV6-3 with TRBJ1-1; D not certain. This CDR3 is 15 amino acids long. Trimming shortened V by 5 bases and J by 0 bases, and 13 bases separated the two germline ends. From germline, CDR1 is MNHEY and CDR2 SVGEGT. The CDR3 region has the DNA TGTGCCAGCAGTCCCAGACACAACATGAACACTGAAGCTTTCTTT. It encodes CASSPRHNMNTEAFF.

The chain joins TRBV2 to TRBJ2-7; TRBD2 matches at 8 bases. This CDR3 spans 15 amino acids. Germline CDR1 and CDR2: SNHLY and FYNNEI. Losses at the gene ends were 6 bases for V and 2 bases for J; bases not matched to a gene: 9. In DNA, the CDR3 is TGTGCCAGCAGAGGGGAGCGGGAGCCTACCTACGAGCAGTACTTC. Protein product: CASRGEREPTYEQYF.

The V call is TRBV5-4, the J call TRBJ2-1; 9 nucleotides line up with TRBD2. V lost 4 bases to trimming and J lost 8 bases; unmatched junction nucleotides: 7. The germline gives CDR1 SGHNT, CDR2 YYREEE (reference sequence). This CDR3 spans 14 amino acids. The CDR3 sequence: CASSASGLADEQFF. In nucleotides, the CDR3 is TGTGCCAGCAGCGCGTCGGGACTAGCCGATGAGCAGTTCTTC.

The V gene is TRBV5-1, the J gene TRBJ2-7, with D perhaps matching TRBD1 (5 bases). Germline-derived CDR1 and CDR2 are SGHRS and YFSETQ. The V gene lost 2 bases and the J gene lost 3 bases, with 12 bases spanning the gap. There are 14 residues in the CDR3. DNA of the CDR3: TGCGCCAGCAGCTTAGGTTTAGGGGTCTACGAGCAGTACTTC. Amino acids: CASSLGLGVYEQYF.